A selection of T cell receptor beta chains follows, all from one sample in a study of vaccination and CD4 T cells after COVID-19. The antigens these receptors bind are not known. TCRdb redid the calling of the PCR reads with MiXCR, one entry per CDR3 protein. The repertoire holds 9,500 to 12,000 distinct CDR3 sequences, with roughly 25% as singletons. The sequencing here drew on CD4+ T cells from blood, cultured in vitro, taken after SARS-CoV-2 vaccination. The receptors here all came from a human donor who had recovered from COVID-19. CDR3s include the opening cysteine and the closing phenylalanine or tryptophan. A D gene is named only where the DNA matches it firmly. Expanded clones get a size class; other rows say once, few or many, or leave the size out.

d_call	v_call	clone_size	j_call	cdr3_aa	cdr3_nt
-	TRBV20-1	-	TRBJ2-7	CSALRGVYEQYF	TGCAGTGCTCTCCGTGGGGTTTACGAGCAGTACTTC
-	TRBV7-2	-	TRBJ2-3	CASSLGWAGADTQYF	TGTGCCAGCAGCTTAGGGTGGGCGGGCGCAGATACGCAGTATTTT
-	TRBV18	-	TRBJ2-5	CASSPGVGETQYF	TGTGCCAGCTCACCAGGAGTAGGAGAGACCCAGTACTTC
TRBD2	TRBV2	-	TRBJ2-5	CASSRLAEETQYF	TGTGCCAGCAGTAGACTAGCGGAAGAGACCCAGTACTTC
-	TRBV10-3	-	TRBJ1-5	CAISVGEQGRQPQHF	TGTGCCATCAGTGTGGGCGAACAGGGACGTCAGCCCCAGCATTTT
-	TRBV19	-	TRBJ2-1	CASSREGDSYNEQFF	TGTGCCAGTAGTCGAGAGGGGGACTCCTACAATGAGCAGTTCTTC
TRBD2	TRBV2	-	TRBJ2-7	CASSFGGGSYEQYF	TGTGCCAGCTCCTTTGGCGGGGGGTCCTACGAGCAGTACTTC
TRBD2	TRBV7-3	-	TRBJ2-3	CASSQLAGTDTQYF	TGTGCCAGCAGCCAACTAGCGGGCACAGATACGCAGTATTTT
TRBD2	TRBV20-1	medium-sized	TRBJ2-7	CSARSTSGGEQYF	TGCAGTGCTAGATCAACTAGCGGGGGCGAGCAGTACTTC
TRBD1	TRBV15	medium-sized	TRBJ2-7	CATSRDRQGREQYF	TGTGCCACCAGCAGAGACCGACAGGGGCGCGAGCAGTACTTC
TRBD1	TRBV6-1	few	TRBJ1-2	CASRPSDRAFNYGYTF	TGTGCCAGCAGGCCCAGCGACAGGGCTTTTAACTATGGCTACACCTTC
TRBD2	TRBV24-1	medium-sized	TRBJ2-5	CATSERTRQTQYF	TGTGCCACCAGTGAACGGACTAGGCAGACCCAGTACTTC
-	TRBV6-1	-	TRBJ1-1	CASSEQGSYTEAFF	TGTGCCAGCAGTGAACAGGGGTCCTACACTGAAGCTTTCTTT
-	TRBV6-1	few	TRBJ2-1	CASRVGQAVNEQFF	TGTGCCAGCAGAGTGGGGCAGGCGGTCAATGAGCAGTTCTTC
-	TRBV29-1	-	TRBJ1-2	CSVDNRGYGYTF	TGCAGCGTTGATAACCGTGGATATGGCTACACCTTC
-	TRBV10-1	-	TRBJ2-7	CASSGGWGSDEQYF	TGCGCCAGCAGTGGAGGGTGGGGGTCCGACGAGCAGTACTTC
-	TRBV11-2	-	TRBJ1-5	CASALNAQQPQHF	TGTGCCAGCGCCCTCAATGCTCAGCAGCCCCAGCATTTT
-	TRBV25-1	-	TRBJ2-5	CASSDHTYQETQYF	TGTGCCAGCAGTGACCACACGTACCAAGAGACCCAGTACTTC
-	TRBV7-2	few	TRBJ1-5	CASSFSPYSNQPQHF	TGTGCCAGCAGCTTTTCCCCATATAGCAATCAGCCCCAGCATTTT
-	TRBV7-9	-	TRBJ2-3	CASSLAAGYTDTQYF	TGTGCCAGCAGCTTAGCGGCGGGCTACACAGATACGCAGTATTTT
-	TRBV11-3	-	TRBJ2-1	CASSPNWATNEQFF	TGTGCCAGCAGTCCGAATTGGGCGACCAATGAGCAGTTCTTC
TRBD1	TRBV5-1	-	TRBJ2-5	CASRSQGAQETQYF	TGCGCCAGCAGATCACAGGGGGCCCAAGAGACCCAGTACTTC
-	TRBV7-9	few	TRBJ2-7	CASSLAGAEQYF	TGTGCCAGCAGCTTAGCGGGGGCCGAGCAGTACTTC
-	TRBV20-1	medium-sized	TRBJ1-2	CSANANYGYTF	TGCAGTGCTAATGCTAACTATGGCTACACCTTC
-	TRBV5-1	-	TRBJ2-5	CASSPGPQETQYF	TGCGCCAGCAGCCCCGGGCCTCAAGAGACCCAGTACTTC
TRBD2	TRBV28	-	TRBJ2-5	CASSLWLGGGRETQYF	TGTGCCAGCAGTTTATGGCTTGGGGGAGGGAGAGAGACCCAGTACTTC
-	TRBV20-1	-	TRBJ2-1	CSAPTQSFSYNEQFF	TGCAGTGCCCCCACGCAGAGTTTCTCCTACAATGAGCAGTTCTTC
TRBD2	TRBV7-9	few	TRBJ2-7	CASSPNPGTSAAEQYF	TGTGCCAGCAGCCCCAACCCCGGGACTAGTGCCGCCGAGCAGTACTTC
TRBD2	TRBV20-1	medium-sized	TRBJ2-3	CSARTSGRADTQYF	TGCAGTGCGAGGACTAGCGGGAGGGCAGATACGCAGTATTTT
-	TRBV21-1	few	TRBJ2-7	CASSNRDRVNEQYF	TGTGCCAGCAGCAACCGGGACAGGGTCAACGAGCAGTACTTC
-	TRBV28	few	TRBJ2-6	CASSSPSTGANVLTF	TGTGCCAGCAGTTCCCCGTCAACTGGGGCCAACGTCCTGACTTTC
-	TRBV28	medium-sized	TRBJ2-5	CASSVSGRAQEAQYF	TGTGCCAGCAGTGTATCCGGACGGGCCCAAGAGGCCCAGTACTTC
TRBD1	TRBV28	-	TRBJ2-7	CASSRDRPYEQYF	TGTGCCAGCAGCAGGGACAGACCCTACGAGCAGTACTTC
TRBD2	TRBV28	-	TRBJ2-7	CASSPGTSGKGGQYF	TGTGCCAGCAGTCCAGGGACTAGCGGGAAGGGCGGGCAGTACTTC
TRBD2	TRBV7-2	medium-sized	TRBJ2-7	CASSLSPGLAREQYF	TGTGCCAGCAGCTTATCCCCAGGACTAGCGCGGGAGCAGTACTTC
-	TRBV7-9	-	TRBJ1-1	CASSPGGAFF	TGTGCCAGCAGCCCGGGGGGAGCTTTCTTT
-	TRBV2	few	TRBJ2-5	CASSETLLMTQYF	TGTGCCAGCAGTGAAACCCTTTTGATGACCCAGTACTTC
-	TRBV7-2	-	TRBJ2-7	CASSLTHLGEQYF	TGTGCCAGCAGCTTAACTCACCTCGGCGAGCAGTACTTC
TRBD2	TRBV19	-	TRBJ2-5	CASSTSPRGLAEETQYF	TGTGCCAGTAGTACCTCCCCCCGAGGACTAGCGGAAGAGACCCAGTACTTC
-	TRBV24-1	few	TRBJ2-1	CATSRAGVDEQFF	TGTGCCACCAGTAGGGCCGGCGTCGATGAGCAGTTCTTC
TRBD1	TRBV28	-	TRBJ2-3	CATAQGSTDTQYF	TGTGCCACCGCACAGGGGTCCACAGATACGCAGTATTTT
TRBD1	TRBV27	few	TRBJ1-6	CASSLREGASLHF	TGTGCCAGCAGTTTGAGGGAGGGGGCATCCCTCCACTTT
TRBD1	TRBV10-3	few	TRBJ1-2	CAISSLRDRDGYTF	TGTGCCATCAGTTCTTTGAGGGACAGGGACGGCTACACCTTC
-	TRBV6-1	medium-sized	TRBJ2-7	CASRTVGYEQYF	TGTGCCAGCCGCACGGTGGGGTACGAGCAGTACTTC
-	TRBV7-8	-	TRBJ2-3	CASSKKPVWSGESTDTQYF	TGTGCCAGCAGCAAGAAGCCCGTCTGGAGCGGAGAGAGCACAGATACGCAGTATTTT
-	TRBV6-5	once	TRBJ1-1	CASSYGGPTEAFF	TGTGCCAGCAGTTACGGCGGCCCCACTGAAGCTTTCTTT
-	TRBV7-8	medium-sized	TRBJ1-5	CASSLDTRPQHF	TGTGCCAGCAGCTTAGATACTCGGCCCCAGCATTTT
TRBD1	TRBV12-3/TRBV12-4	-	TRBJ2-7	CASSLRQGTYEQYF	TGTGCCAGCAGTTTGAGACAGGGAACCTACGAGCAGTACTTC
-	TRBV6-1	-	TRBJ1-1	CASSEGSGTEAFF	TGTGCCAGCAGTGAGGGGTCAGGGACTGAAGCTTTCTTT
-	TRBV28	-	TRBJ1-1	CASFAGVMNTEAFF	TGTGCCAGCTTTGCTGGGGTGATGAACACTGAAGCTTTCTTT
TRBD2	TRBV7-6	-	TRBJ2-3	CASSLAPLAGGSTDTQYF	TGTGCCAGCAGCTTAGCACCCTTAGCGGGAGGAAGCACAGATACGCAGTATTTT
TRBD1	TRBV28	few	TRBJ2-7	CASSLGQSSYEQYF	TGTGCCAGCAGTTTGGGACAGAGCTCCTACGAGCAGTACTTC